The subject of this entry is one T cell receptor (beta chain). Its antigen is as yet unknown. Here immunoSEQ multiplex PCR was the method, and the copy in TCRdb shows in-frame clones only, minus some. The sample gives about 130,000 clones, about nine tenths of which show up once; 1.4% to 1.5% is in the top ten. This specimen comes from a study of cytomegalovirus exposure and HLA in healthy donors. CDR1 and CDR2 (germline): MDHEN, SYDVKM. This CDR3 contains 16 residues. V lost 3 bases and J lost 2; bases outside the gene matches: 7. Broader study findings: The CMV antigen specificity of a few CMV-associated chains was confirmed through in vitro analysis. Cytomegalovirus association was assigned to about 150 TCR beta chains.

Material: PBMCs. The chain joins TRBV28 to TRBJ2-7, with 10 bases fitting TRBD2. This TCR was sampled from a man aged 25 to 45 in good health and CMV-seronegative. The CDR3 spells CASSLSASGSTYEQYF. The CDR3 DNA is TGTGCCAGCAGTTTGTCGGCTAGCGGGAGCACCTACGAGCAGTACTTC.